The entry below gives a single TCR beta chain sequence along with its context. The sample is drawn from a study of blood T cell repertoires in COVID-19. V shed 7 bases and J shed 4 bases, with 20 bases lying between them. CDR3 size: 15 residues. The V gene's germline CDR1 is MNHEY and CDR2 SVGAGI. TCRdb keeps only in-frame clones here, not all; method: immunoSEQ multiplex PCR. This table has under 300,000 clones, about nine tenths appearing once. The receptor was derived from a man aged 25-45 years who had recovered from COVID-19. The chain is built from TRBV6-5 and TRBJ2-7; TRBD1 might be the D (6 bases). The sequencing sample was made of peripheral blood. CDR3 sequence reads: CASIRAGTSYYEQYF. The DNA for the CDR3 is TGTGCCAGCATCCGAGCCGGGACATCGTATTACGAGCAGTACTTC.